One and the same sample provided the 10 T cell receptor beta chains below, sequenced in a study of spatial heterogeneity in lung cancer. The time point denotes: sample taken at primary tumor resection. Sequencing was performed on whole RNA extracted from tumor and nontumor lung tissue, or from frozen PBMC, and the material was left unsorted. Each CDR3 protein is one row after TCRdb ran MiXCR on the 5' RACE reads. The sample has around 48,000 distinct CDR3 sequences, over 4.5% seen once. The sample consisted of PBMCs, taken at surgery. These receptor sequences come from a male donor with early-stage non-small cell lung cancer.

This clonotype has a count of ten or more. The chain recombines TRBV6-5 with TRBJ2-7; D possibly corresponds to TRBD2 (5 bases). Deletions cut 6 bases from V and 0 bases from J, with 9 bases between. This CDR3 is built from 13 residues. Germline CDR1 reads MNHEY; CDR2 reads SVGAGI. This CDR3 is CASRISGSYEQYF. CDR3 coding DNA: TGTGCCAGCAGAATAAGCGGCTCCTACGAGCAGTACTTC.

This clonotype came up many times. The chain is built from TRBV25-1 and TRBJ2-7, with 8 bases lining up with TRBD2. Trimming removed 0 bases from V and 7 bases from J; junction bases left unmatched: 8. CDR1 and CDR2 from the germline V gene are MGHDK and SYGVNS. The CDR3 length is 15 residues. CDR3 loop: CASSEYSGIGPEQYF. CDR3 nucleotides: TGTGCCAGCAGTGAATATAGCGGGATCGGACCTGAGCAGTACTTC.

By share, this clonotype ranks as medium-sized. The V call is TRBV6-2 or TRBV6-3, the J call TRBJ1-2; D is possibly TRBD1 (6 bases). The CDR3 spans 14 residues. V was trimmed by 0 bases and J by 3 bases, leaving 8 bases between them. Germline V lookup: CDR1 MNHEY, CDR2 SVGEGT. Here the CDR3 reads CASSYSTGYYGYTF. CDR3 DNA sequence: TGTGCCAGCAGTTACTCTACAGGGTACTATGGCTACACCTTC.

V is TRBV7-2 and J is TRBJ2-5; D uncertain. V lost 2 bases and J 5 bases, leaving 9 bases between the germline ends. Germline V gene data show CDR1 as SGHTA and CDR2 as FQGNSA. The CDR3 has 13 amino acids. CDR3 amino acids: CASSLILVETQYF. CDR3 DNA: TGTGCCAGCAGCTTAATCCTAGTCGAGACCCAGTACTTC. The full variable domain, with the rest looked up from reference TRBV7-2 and TRBJ2-5, is GAGVSQSPSNKVTEKGKDVELRCDPISGHTALYWYRQSLGQGLEFLIYFQGNSAPDKSGLPSDRFSAERTGGSVSTLTIQRTQQEDSAVYLCASSLILVETQYFGPGTRLLVL.

This clonotype was recorded many times. J is TRBJ2-4 and V is TRBV9; 9 nucleotides align to TRBD1. CDR1 SGDLS and CDR2 YYNGEE come from the germline V gene. CDR3 size: 17 residues. V lost 1 base and J lost 8; bases outside the gene matches: 13. The chain's CDR3 is CASSVSGTGSDWDIQYF. As DNA, the CDR3 is TGTGCCAGCAGCGTATCAGGGACAGGGTCGGACTGGGACATTCAGTACTTC.

This clonotype was observed many times. The rearrangement joins TRBV2 to TRBJ2-2; 8 nucleotides match TRBD1. The length of the CDR3 is 15 residues. The germline CDR1 and CDR2 sequences are SNHLY and FYNNEI. The junction had 7 bases not matched to a gene; V was cut back by 3 bases and J by 7 bases. The CDR3: CASSDPGQGIGELFF. The CDR3 bases are TGTGCCAGCAGTGACCCCGGACAGGGAATCGGGGAGCTGTTTTTT.

Regarding this clonotype: Since a much larger clone is just one base distant, this may be a read error. The CDR3 loop is CASTARSRTDTRYF. CDR3 DNA sequence: TGTGCCAGCACAGCACGATCCCGCACAGATACGCGGTATTTT. The rearrangement joins TRBV2 to TRBJ2-3; D uncertain. The CDR3 is 14 residues long. Germline V lookup: CDR1 SNHLY, CDR2 FYNNEI. The full variable domain, with the rest looked up from reference TRBV2 and TRBJ2-3, is EPEVTQTPSHQVTQMGQEVILRCVPISNHLYFYWYRQILGQKVEFLVSFYNNEISEKSEIFDDQFSVERPDGSNFTLKIRSTKLEDSAMYFCASTARSRTDTRYFGPGTRLTVL.

This clonotype occurred many times. The V call is TRBV6-9, the J call TRBJ1-5, with 8 bases fitting TRBD1. The J segment lost 2 bases and the V segment lost 10 bases, leaving 13 bases of the junction unmatched. The CDR3 contains 16 residues. Germline V gene lookup returns CDR1 MNHGY and CDR2 SVAAGI. CDR3 sequence: CANPRTKGQGNQPQHF. The CDR3 nucleotides read TGTGCCAACCCTCGGACTAAGGGACAGGGCAATCAGCCCCAGCATTTT.

This clonotype was counted at least ten times. The rearrangement uses TRBV4-1 and TRBJ2-4; 11 bases line up with TRBD1. Germline values: CDR1 MGHRA, CDR2 YSYEKL. Unmatched junction bases numbered 2, after V lost 0 bases and J lost 7 bases. The CDR3 has 15 amino acids. The CDR3 nucleotides read TGCGCCAGCAGCCAAGAGGGGACAGGGGGGAACATTCAGTACTTC. This gives the protein CASSQEGTGGNIQYF.

This clonotype was recorded many times. The DNA for the CDR3 is TGTGCCACCACCCTAGGGGCCTACAATGAGCAGTTCTTC. Its translation is CATTLGAYNEQFF. The chain combines TRBV10-3 with TRBJ2-1, with D maybe TRBD1 (5 bases). Germline V gene sequence: CDR1 ENHRY, CDR2 SYGVKD. V was clipped by 10 bases and J by 2 bases, with 12 bases between them. The CDR3 extends over 13 amino acids.